Below, 25 T cell receptor beta chains from the same sample are listed, as sequenced in a study of T cells in Graves' hyperthyroidism and ophthalmopathy. TCR beta CDR3 regions were amplified from RNA transcripts. First-round RT-PCR targeting the TCR CDR3 was performed with the HTBI primer set. A single record per CDR3 protein comes from TCRdb applying MiXCR to the multiplex PCR reads. This sample has roughly 750,000 distinct CDR3 sequences, with roughly 17% found just once. The sample was blood. These receptors were taken from a man younger than 35 with Graves' hyperthyroidism.

This clonotype was detected ten times or more. The chain employs TRBV2 and TRBJ2-5; 7 nucleotides match TRBD2. J gave up 7 bases and V 6 bases, and 2 bases lay outside the gene matches. There are 11 residues in the CDR3. Germline V gene data show CDR1 as SNHLY and CDR2 as FYNNEI. CDR3 nucleotides: TGTGCCAGCAGGGGAGGGACGACCCAGTACTTC. The encoded protein is CASRGGTTQYF.

The table lists this clonotype with a few counts. The gene calls are TRBV28 and TRBJ1-2; TRBD1 aligns across 11 bases. This CDR3 comprises 14 residues. Germline CDR1 and CDR2: MDHEN and SYDVKM. Trimming removed 8 bases from V and 7 bases from J; junction bases left unmatched: 9. This CDR3 reads CASQLGTGGFGYTF. CDR3 nucleotide sequence: TGTGCCAGCCAGTTAGGGACAGGGGGTTTTGGCTACACCTTC.

In its sample, this clonotype was seen many times. The rearrangement uses TRBV2 and TRBJ2-1; TRBD2 matches 13 bases. V shed 7 bases, J shed 4 bases, and the junction held 4 bases outside the gene matches. The CDR3 covers 15 residues. In germline, CDR1 is SNHLY, CDR2 FYNNEI. The CDR3 loop reads CASMGLAGIYNEQFF. CDR3 sequence (DNA): TGTGCCAGCATGGGACTAGCGGGAATATACAATGAGCAGTTCTTC.

This clonotype was seen a few times. The chain has TRBV19 and TRBJ2-5; 9 bases match TRBD2. This CDR3 is built from 17 residues. Germline loops: CDR1 LNHDA, CDR2 SQIVND (reference sequence). Trimming took 3 bases from V and 2 from J; bases not matched to a gene: 10. The CDR3 nucleotides are TGTGCCAGTAGTATGTCTAGCGGGATGAGACTTCAAGAGACCCAGTACTTC. Residues: CASSMSSGMRLQETQYF.

The chain employs TRBV20-1 and TRBJ1-2; D may be TRBD1 (6 bases). The CDR3 is 14 residues long. The V gene's germline CDR1 is DFQATT and CDR2 SNEGSKA (reference sequence). V was trimmed by 6 bases and J by 4 bases, leaving 18 bases between them. The CDR3 reads CSAKHRENPYGYTF. Here the CDR3 DNA reads TGCAGTGCGAAACACAGGGAAAACCCCTATGGCTACACCTTC.

The CDR3 loop reads CASIRDLNTGELFF. For the CDR3, the DNA is TGTGCCAGCATCCGGGACCTAAACACCGGGGAGCTGTTTTTT. The chain couples TRBV2 to TRBJ2-2; the D call may be TRBD1 or TRBD2 (5 bases each). The V end was cut by 7 bases, the J end by 2 bases, with 11 bases between. Germline-derived CDR1 and CDR2 are SNHLY and FYNNEI. This CDR3 has 14 amino acids.

In this sample, this clonotype turned up a few times. This chain connects TRBV24-1 to TRBJ1-1; no definite D call. The germline V gene has CDR1 KGHDR and CDR2 SFDVKD. CDR3 size: 13 residues. V gave up 4 bases and J gave up 7 bases, with 12 bases separating them. Here the CDR3 reads CATSDPDEIEAFF. The CDR3 DNA sequence: TGTGCCACCAGTGACCCCGATGAAATTGAAGCTTTCTTT.

The V gene is TRBV11-3, the J gene TRBJ2-7; 12 bases are a match to TRBD2. Germline values: CDR1 SGHNT, CDR2 YENEEA. The junction had 3 bases not matched to a gene; V was cut back by 3 bases and J by 3 bases. This CDR3 has 15 amino acids. The CDR3 is CASSLGTSGHYEQYF. The CDR3 nucleotides are TGTGCCAGCAGCTTGGGGACTAGCGGGCACTACGAGCAGTACTTC.

The chain is built from TRBV7-2 and TRBJ2-7, with D perhaps matching TRBD2 (7 bases). Germline CDR1 SGHTA, CDR2 FQGNSA. V lost 5 bases and J 0 bases, leaving 17 bases between the germline ends. This CDR3 has 16 amino acids. In nucleotides, the CDR3 is TGTGCCAGCAGCCTAAGGGGGGGAATGAGCTCCTACGAGCAGTACTTC. The encoded protein is CASSLRGGMSSYEQYF.

The chain has TRBV5-5 and TRBJ2-1; D might be TRBD2 (5 bases). The CDR3 runs 15 residues. Trimming removed 3 bases at V and 6 bases at J, with 16 bases between. The germline V gene has CDR1 SGHKS and CDR2 YYEKEE (reference sequence). The CDR3 reads CASSYTIVGVNEQFF. CDR3 nucleotides: TGTGCCAGCAGCTATACTATAGTGGGAGTCAATGAGCAGTTCTTC.

The rearrangement joins TRBV29-1 to TRBJ2-1; 9 bases line up with TRBD1. Germline CDR1 SQVTM, CDR2 ANQGSEA. The CDR3 sequence is 13 residues long. V shed 6 bases and J 9 bases; nucleotides not matched to a gene: 9. Here the CDR3 DNA reads TGCAGCGTGGAGGGACAGGGTAGCGGTGAGCAGTTCTTC. This sequence encodes CSVEGQGSGEQFF.

J is TRBJ2-5 and V is TRBV3-1; 8 positions match TRBD2. The junction had 6 bases not matched to a gene; V was cut back by 2 bases and J by 4 bases. The CDR3 totals 15 residues. Germline V gene lookup returns CDR1 LGHDT and CDR2 YNNKEL (reference sequence). The CDR3 sequence: CASSQFSGTPETQYF. The CDR3 DNA follows: TGTGCCAGCAGCCAATTTAGCGGGACCCCAGAGACCCAGTACTTC.

The V call is TRBV11-2, the J call TRBJ2-1; 8 bases fit TRBD2. V was pared by 10 bases and J by 8 bases, with 16 bases of the junction left unmatched. Germline lookup yields CDR1 SGHAT and CDR2 FQNNGV. The CDR3 is made up of 15 amino acids. This CDR3 is CATHLSSGPGDEQFF. The CDR3 nucleotides read TGTGCCACCCACCTGTCTAGCGGGCCCGGGGATGAGCAGTTCTTC. Drawing the rest from reference TRBV11-2 and TRBJ2-1, the complete variable domain is EAGVAQSPRYKIIEKRQSVAFWCNPISGHATLYWYQQILGQGPKLLIQFQNNGVVDDSQLPKDRFSAERLKGVDSTLKIQPAKLEDSAVYLCATHLSSGPGDEQFFGPGTRLTVL.

The chain has TRBV7-9 and TRBJ2-7, with TRBD1 as a possible D gene (5 bases). Germline V gene data show CDR1 as SEHNR and CDR2 as FQNEAQ (reference sequence). V lost 2 bases to trimming and J lost 6 bases, with 11 bases between them. The CDR3 contains 13 residues. The CDR3 bases are TGTGCCAGCAGCTTACTTGGACAAGGCGAGCAGTACTTC. It is translated as CASSLLGQGEQYF. Drawing the rest from reference TRBV7-9 and TRBJ2-7, the complete variable domain is DTGVSQNPRHKITKRGQNVTFRCDPISEHNRLYWYRQTLGQGPEFLTYFQNEAQLEKSRLLSDRFSAERPKGSFSTLEIQRTEQGDSAMYLCASSLLGQGEQYFGPGTRLTVT.

The rearrangement joins TRBV6-2 or TRBV6-3 to TRBJ2-7; D is perhaps TRBD1 (6 bases). CDR1 MNHEY and CDR2 SVGEGT come from the germline V gene. V was clipped by 2 bases and J by 3 bases, with 20 bases between them. The CDR3 runs 17 residues. The CDR3 spells CASSYDNQQGRGYEQYF. The CDR3 nucleotides read TGTGCCAGCAGTTACGATAACCAACAGGGTAGGGGCTACGAGCAGTACTTC.

This clonotype was detected ten times or more. The chain recombines TRBV2 with TRBJ1-2; tentative D call: TRBD1 (5 bases). The V and J ends lost 6 bases and 4 bases respectively, with 12 bases between them. This CDR3 has 13 residues. Per germline, CDR1 SNHLY and CDR2 FYNNEI. CDR3 DNA: TGTGCCAGCAGCACCGGGACGGTCTATGGCTACACCTTC. It encodes CASSTGTVYGYTF. The full variable domain, with the rest looked up from reference TRBV2 and TRBJ1-2, is EPEVTQTPSHQVTQMGQEVILRCVPISNHLYFYWYRQILGQKVEFLVSFYNNEISEKSEIFDDQFSVERPDGSNFTLKIRSTKLEDSAMYFCASSTGTVYGYTFGSGTRLTVV.

The chain carries TRBV4-1 and TRBJ2-1; D remains unclear. The CDR3 extends over 16 amino acids. CDR1 MGHRA and CDR2 YSYEKL come from the germline V gene. V was shortened by 1 base and J by 8 bases, with 18 bases between the two germline ends. In DNA, the CDR3 is TGCGCCAGCAGCCAAGGCCAGCGAAGGACCGTCCATGAGCAGTTCTTC. Amino acids: CASSQGQRRTVHEQFF.

This clonotype was picked up many times. V usage is TRBV11-2 and J usage is TRBJ2-3, with 9 bases lining up with TRBD2. The J segment lost 5 bases and the V segment lost 1 base, leaving 7 bases of the junction unmatched. The CDR3 has 16 amino acids. Germline loops: CDR1 SGHAT, CDR2 FQNNGV. CDR3 sequence: CASSLAISGSGDTQYF. The CDR3 nucleotides are TGTGCCAGCAGCTTAGCAATTAGCGGGAGTGGAGATACGCAGTATTTT.

CDR3 coding DNA: TGTGCCAGCAGTGAGCCCCGGGACAGGGGAGGGAAAGGCTACACCTTC. As protein: CASSEPRDRGGKGYTF. The V call is TRBV6-1, the J call TRBJ1-2, with 10 bases aligning to TRBD1. CDR1 MNHNS and CDR2 SASEGT come from the germline V gene. Trimming took 3 bases from V and 8 from J; bases not matched to a gene: 12. There are 16 residues in the CDR3.

This clonotype has more than one count but fewer than ten. The chain joins TRBV19 to TRBJ2-3; 7 nucleotides agree with TRBD2. The ends lost 3 bases at V and 4 bases at J; junction bases unmatched: 7. The germline CDR1 and CDR2 sequences are LNHDA and SQIVND (reference sequence). This CDR3 has 15 residues. CDR3 in DNA: TGTGCCAGTAGTATTTACAGCGGGAAACCAGATACGCAGTATTTT. This translates into CASSIYSGKPDTQYF.

This clonotype was seen more than once but under ten times. The chain has TRBV20-1 and TRBJ2-1, with 9 positions matching TRBD2. Germline CDR1 is DFQATT and CDR2 is SNEGSKA (reference sequence). V dropped 1 base and J dropped 5; count of bases not matched to a gene: 12. The CDR3 is 17 amino acids. The CDR3 bases are TGCAGTGCTAGAGCGGCGTCGACTAGCGGAATCAACAATGAGCAGTTCTTC. It specifies CSARAASTSGINNEQFF.

This clonotype was recorded many times. J is TRBJ2-7 and V is TRBV7-2; D ambiguous. Germline CDR1 SGHTA, CDR2 FQGNSA. The CDR3 length is 15 residues. Trimming cost V 1 base and J 0 bases, with 10 bases left between them. The DNA for the CDR3 is TGTGCCAGCAGCTTAGATGCGGAAAGCTCCTACGAGCAGTACTTC. Encoded protein: CASSLDAESSYEQYF.

The chain has TRBV6-1 and TRBJ2-7, with D perhaps matching TRBD2 (8 bases). Germline V gene lookup returns CDR1 MNHNS and CDR2 SASEGT. The CDR3 loop spans 16 amino acids. The germline V and J ends were trimmed by 1 base and 5 bases, with 18 bases remaining between them. The CDR3 sequence is CASSEEGASGSNEQYF. CDR3 bases: TGTGCCAGCAGTGAAGAGGGGGCGAGCGGGAGTAACGAGCAGTACTTC.

This clonotype was detected many times. The CDR3 DNA reads TGTGCCAGCACCGGGACAGGGGCCTACGAGCAGTACTTC. Translation: CASTGTGAYEQYF. The chain has TRBV2 and TRBJ2-7; 10 nucleotides line up with TRBD1. CDR1 and CDR2 (germline): SNHLY, FYNNEI. J gave up 2 bases and V 7 bases, and 2 bases lay outside the gene matches. This CDR3 is 13 amino acids long.

The chain recombines TRBV20-1 with TRBJ1-5; 7 bases agree with TRBD1. Germline values: CDR1 DFQATT, CDR2 SNEGSKA (reference sequence). The V and J ends lost 2 bases and 5 bases, in that order; junction bases with no gene match: 3. The CDR3 extends over 13 amino acids. CDR3 region: CSARTGVDQPQHF. The CDR3, as DNA: TGCAGTGCTAGAACAGGGGTGGATCAGCCCCAGCATTTT.